Described below is a single T cell receptor (beta chain) sequence and its context. Its antigen is undetermined. The repertoire was sequenced with immunoSEQ multiplex PCR; TCRdb's copy has only in-frame clones and lacks some. The table has tens of thousands of clones, about nine tenths seen once; the top ten hold roughly 1.2%. The entry originates in a study of OX40 agonist ivuxolimab in advanced cancers. Looked up from germline, CDR1 is SQVTM and CDR2 is ANQGSEA. The V and J ends lost 6 bases and 3 bases, in that order; junction bases with no gene match: 14. The CDR3 spans 15 residues. Findings and caveats of the study: Partly responding patients at 0.1-3.0 mg/kg showed some of the smallest clonal expansion.

The TCR comes from an adult with an advanced solid tumor such as melanoma, head and neck, liver or kidney cancer. The starting material was CD4+ or CD8+ T cells sorted from blood, obtained in a trial of the OX40 agonist ivuxolimab. The genes are TRBV29-1 and TRBJ2-7; TRBD2 agrees at 7 bases. The CDR3 sequence is CSVRNKWEGNYEQYF. In DNA form, the CDR3 reads TGCAGCGTCCGAAACAAGTGGGAGGGAAACTACGAGCAGTACTTC.